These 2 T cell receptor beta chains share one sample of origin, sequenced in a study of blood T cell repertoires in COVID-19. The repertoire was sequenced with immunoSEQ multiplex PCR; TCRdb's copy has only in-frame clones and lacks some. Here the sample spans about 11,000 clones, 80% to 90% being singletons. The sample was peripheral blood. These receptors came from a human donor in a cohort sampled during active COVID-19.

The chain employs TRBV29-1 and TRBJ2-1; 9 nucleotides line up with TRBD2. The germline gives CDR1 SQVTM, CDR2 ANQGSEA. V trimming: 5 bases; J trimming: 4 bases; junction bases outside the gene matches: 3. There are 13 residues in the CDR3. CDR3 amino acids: CSVWTSDYNEQFF. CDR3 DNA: TGCAGCGTTTGGACTAGCGATTACAATGAGCAGTTCTTC.

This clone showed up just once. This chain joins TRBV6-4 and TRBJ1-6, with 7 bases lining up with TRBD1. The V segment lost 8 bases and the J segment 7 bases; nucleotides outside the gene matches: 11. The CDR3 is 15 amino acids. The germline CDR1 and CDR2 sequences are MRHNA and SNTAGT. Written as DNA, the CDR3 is TGTGCCAGCTCAACCTCCCGGGACAGCAATTCACCCCTCCACTTT. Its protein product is CASSTSRDSNSPLHF.